These 19 T cell receptor beta chains share one sample of origin, sequenced in a study of Ad26.COV2.S vaccination and SARS-CoV-2 variants. This sample's treatment: roughly 20 received Ad26.COV2.S at low or high dose, single or two shots; roughly 5 received placebo; per-sample allocation not given. Specimen acquisition occurred on day 63 following the initial vaccine or placebo injection. The protocol was immunoSEQ multiplex PCR, while the TCRdb copy is restricted to in-frame clones and leaves out a portion. The table includes about 680,000 clones, about 89% detected once. This sample comprised peripheral blood, obtained in a trial of Ad26.COV2.S vaccine versus placebo. Receptor source: a person between 18 and 65 years old who received the Ad26.COV2.S COVID-19 vaccine or a placebo.

On this clone: Other nucleotide sequences in the sample specify the same CDR3. The rearrangement joins TRBV12-3 or TRBV12-4 to TRBJ2-1; unclear D gene. Trimming took 3 bases from V and 6 from J, leaving 3 bases between them. This CDR3 has 11 residues. The DNA of the CDR3 is TGTGCCAGCAGTTTCGGCAATGAGCAGTTCTTC. Translation gives CASSFGNEQFF.

This chain connects TRBV9 to TRBJ1-2; a weak D match, TRBD1 (6 bases). V shed 3 bases and J shed 7 bases, with 16 bases lying between them. CDR1 is SGDLS, CDR2 YYNGEE, per germline. This CDR3 has 14 residues. This CDR3 is CASSDRDIRLGYTF. The CDR3 bases are TGTGCCAGCAGCGACCGGGACATCCGTCTTGGCTACACCTTC.

This chain joins TRBV25-1 and TRBJ2-5; 7 bases match TRBD1. Trimming took 0 bases from V and 1 from J; bases not matched to a gene: 11. The CDR3 is 18 residues long. In germline, CDR1 is MGHDK, CDR2 SYGVNS. This CDR3 is CASSEYGADRLLQETQYF. The CDR3 DNA follows: TGTGCCAGCAGTGAATATGGGGCGGACAGGCTCCTCCAAGAGACCCAGTACTTC.

The rearrangement links TRBV7-6 to TRBJ2-7, with 8 bases aligning to TRBD1. The CDR3 loop spans 16 amino acids. V dropped 2 bases and J dropped 3; count of bases not matched to a gene: 9. CDR1 is SGHVS, CDR2 FNYEAQ, per germline. The CDR3 DNA sequence: TGTGCCAGCAGCTTAAGGTCCGACAGGGGAAACTACGAGCAGTACTTC. It yields the protein CASSLRSDRGNYEQYF.

The chain joins TRBV7-9 to TRBJ1-1; D is perhaps TRBD1 (6 bases). Germline values: CDR1 SEHNR, CDR2 FQNEAQ (reference sequence). CDR3 length: 18 residues. V lost 7 bases to trimming and J lost 2 bases, with 26 bases between them. The CDR3 loop is CASKRGQIAGSFNTEAFF. The CDR3 DNA sequence: TGTGCCAGCAAAAGGGGACAAATAGCCGGATCCTTTAACACTGAAGCTTTCTTT.

J is TRBJ1-4 and V is TRBV11-2, with TRBD1 as a possible D gene (5 bases). Germline V gene sequence: CDR1 SGHAT, CDR2 FQNNGV. Trimming removed 0 bases from V and 7 bases from J, with 15 bases in between. CDR3 length: 16 residues. The CDR3 nucleotides read TGTGCCAGCAGCTTAGATGTTCGGGGGGAATTTGAAAAACTGTTTTTT. Protein sequence: CASSLDVRGEFEKLFF.

V is TRBV12-3 or TRBV12-4 and J is TRBJ2-3; D ambiguous. V dropped 3 bases and J dropped 7 bases, with 8 bases sitting between them. The CDR3 has 12 amino acids. In DNA, the CDR3 is TGTGCCAGCAGTTTGGGCAGCCATACGCAGTATTTT. It codes for CASSLGSHTQYF.

The chain uses TRBV2 and TRBJ1-2; D gene ambiguous. Germline assignment: CDR1 SNHLY and CDR2 FYNNEI. The V end was cut by 6 bases, the J end by 2 bases, with 7 bases between. The CDR3 extends over 12 amino acids. DNA of the CDR3: TGTGCCAGCAGCTTCATGAACTATGGCTACACCTTC. It is translated as CASSFMNYGYTF.

The count of this clone is one. CDR3 region: CASSIVATGYEQYF. The DNA of the CDR3 is TGTGCCAGTAGTATTGTAGCGACAGGCTACGAGCAGTACTTC. The chain carries TRBV19 and TRBJ2-7, with TRBD1 as a possible D gene (6 bases). Germline-derived CDR1 and CDR2 are LNHDA and SQIVND (reference sequence). V was clipped by 3 bases and J by 3 bases, with 12 bases between them. The CDR3 is 14 residues long.

V is TRBV7-6 and J is TRBJ2-7; 8 nucleotides align to TRBD1. Germline CDR1 SGHVS, CDR2 FNYEAQ. The V segment lost 0 bases and the J segment 1 base; nucleotides outside the gene matches: 11. The CDR3 runs 18 residues. CDR3 DNA: TGTGCCAGCAGCTTAGCCCCGACGACAGGGGTCTCATCCTACGAGCAGTACTTC. As protein: CASSLAPTTGVSSYEQYF.

This clone was seen more than once but under ten times. This sample includes further DNA sequences coding for the same CDR3. The chain carries TRBV5-1 and TRBJ2-7, with 7 bases that match TRBD1. The germline CDR1 and CDR2 sequences are SGHRS and YFSETQ. The CDR3 is 15 residues long. The ends lost 0 bases at V and 3 bases at J; junction bases unmatched: 6. Here the CDR3 reads CASSLATGVGYEQYF. CDR3 nucleotides: TGCGCCAGCAGCTTGGCCACAGGGGTAGGCTACGAGCAGTACTTC. The complete variable domain, with remaining parts taken from reference TRBV5-1 and TRBJ2-7, reads KAGVTQTPRYLIKTRGQQVTLSCSPISGHRSVSWYQQTPGQGLQFLFEYFSETQRNKGNFPGRFSGRQFSNSRSEMNVSTLELGDSALYLCASSLATGVGYEQYFGPGTRLTVT.

The V and J genes are TRBV2 and TRBJ2-5; perhaps TRBD1 as D (5 bases). The CDR3 contains 14 residues. V was clipped by 6 bases and J by 5 bases, with 16 bases between them. Germline-derived CDR1 and CDR2 are SNHLY and FYNNEI. The DNA for the CDR3 is TGTGCCAGCAGAGTACAAGGGGCACAGGAGACCCAGTACTTC. It yields the protein CASRVQGAQETQYF.

Only one count was recorded for this clone. V is TRBV7-6 and J is TRBJ2-3; 15 bases align to TRBD2. Germline V gives CDR1 SGHVS, CDR2 FNYEAQ. The CDR3 has 19 amino acids. Trimming took 5 bases from V and 0 from J; bases not matched to a gene: 9. In DNA form, the CDR3 reads TGTGCCAGCAGCCCCAGGACTAGCGGGGGGGCAACTAGCACAGATACGCAGTATTTT. Its translation is CASSPRTSGGATSTDTQYF.

This chain joins TRBV7-2 and TRBJ1-1; a possible D gene is TRBD1 (5 bases). The germline gives CDR1 SGHTA, CDR2 FQGNSA. With 5 bases removed from V and 3 bases from J, the gap between germline ends came to 16 bases. CDR3 length: 15 residues. The CDR3 is CASSPARERYTEAFF. CDR3 DNA sequence: TGTGCCAGCAGCCCTGCCAGGGAACGGTACACTGAAGCTTTCTTT.

This chain links TRBV7-8 with TRBJ1-4; D remains unclear. This CDR3 is 12 amino acids long. Per germline, CDR1 SGHVS and CDR2 FQNEAQ. Trimming took off 5 bases at V and 10 bases at J, with 11 bases between the two ends. CDR3 DNA: TGTGCCAGCAGCCTCCTGAACGCAAAACTGTTTTTT. Protein sequence: CASSLLNAKLFF.

The chain employs TRBV7-9 and TRBJ2-6; possible D gene TRBD2, 6 bases. The CDR3 spans 15 residues. Germline CDR1 is SEHNR and CDR2 is FQNEAQ (reference sequence). Trimming pared 1 base from V and 2 bases from J, leaving 6 bases between. The CDR3 sequence is CASSLGRAGANVLTF. The CDR3 DNA is TGTGCCAGCAGCTTAGGGAGGGCTGGGGCCAACGTCCTGACTTTC.

This clone is a singleton in its sample. The V and J genes are TRBV5-4 and TRBJ2-6; D not resolved. This CDR3 region has 15 residues. With 4 bases removed from V and 0 bases from J, the gap between germline ends came to 8 bases. Germline CDR1 reads SGHNT; CDR2 reads YYREEE (reference sequence). CDR3 residues: CASSSSFSGANVLTF. In nucleotides, the CDR3 is TGTGCCAGCAGCAGTAGCTTCTCTGGGGCCAACGTCCTGACTTTC.

V gene TRBV19 combines with J gene TRBJ2-7; possibly TRBD1 for D (5 bases). The CDR3 runs 14 residues. In germline, CDR1 is LNHDA, CDR2 SQIVND (reference sequence). V was clipped by 1 base and J by 1 base, with 8 bases between them. The CDR3 DNA reads as TGTGCCAGTAGTATAGCACCAGGGTCCTACGAGCAGTACTTC. Amino acids: CASSIAPGSYEQYF.

The V gene is TRBV6-6, the J gene TRBJ2-7; 7 nucleotides line up with TRBD2. The CDR3 has 13 residues. V dropped 9 bases and J dropped 0; count of bases not matched to a gene: 5. Germline CDR1 MNHNY, CDR2 SVGAGI (reference sequence). The CDR3 DNA reads TGTGCCAGAGGGAGGGGTAGCTCCTACGAGCAGTACTTC. Translated, it gives CARGRGSSYEQYF.